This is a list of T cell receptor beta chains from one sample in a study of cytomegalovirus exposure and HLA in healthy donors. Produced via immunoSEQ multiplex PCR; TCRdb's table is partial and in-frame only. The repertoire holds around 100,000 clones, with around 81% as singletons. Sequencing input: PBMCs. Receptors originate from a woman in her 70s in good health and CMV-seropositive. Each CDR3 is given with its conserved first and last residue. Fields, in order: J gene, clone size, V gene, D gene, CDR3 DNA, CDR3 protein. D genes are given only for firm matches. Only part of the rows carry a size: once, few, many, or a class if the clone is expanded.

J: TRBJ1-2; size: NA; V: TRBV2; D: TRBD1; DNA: TGTGCCAGCTCCCGGGACAGTCTCGGCTACACCTTC; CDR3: CASSRDSLGYTF
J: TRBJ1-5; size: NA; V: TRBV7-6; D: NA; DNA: TGTGCCAGCAGCTTAGTTGCCAGGGATAGCAATCAGCCCCAGCATTTT; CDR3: CASSLVARDSNQPQHF
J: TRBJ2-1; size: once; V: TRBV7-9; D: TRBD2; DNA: TGTGCCAGCAGCTTTAGACTAGCTGGTGAGCAGTTCTTC; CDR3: CASSFRLAGEQFF
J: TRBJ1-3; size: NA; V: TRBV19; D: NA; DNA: TGTGCCAGTAGTATCCGTGGACAGCAAGCTAGAAACACCATATATTTT; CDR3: CASSIRGQQARNTIYF
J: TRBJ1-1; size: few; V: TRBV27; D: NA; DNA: TGTGCCAGCAGTGCGGACAGGAACACTGAAGCTTTCTTT; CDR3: CASSADRNTEAFF
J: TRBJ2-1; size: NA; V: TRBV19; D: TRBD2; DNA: TGTGCCAGTAGTCCCTGGGCTAGCGGAGACCTCAATGAGCAGTTCTTC; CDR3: CASSPWASGDLNEQFF
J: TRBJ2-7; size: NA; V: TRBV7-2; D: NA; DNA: TGTGCCAGCAGCCGAAACCCTAGCGAGGCTCTCGAGCAGTACTTC; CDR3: CASSRNPSEALEQYF
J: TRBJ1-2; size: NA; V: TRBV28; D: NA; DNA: TGTGCCAGCAGTTTAGGGACACCGCCTGGGTACACCTTC; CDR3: CASSLGTPPGYTF
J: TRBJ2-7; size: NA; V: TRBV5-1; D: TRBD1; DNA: TGCGCCAGCAGCACAGGGACAGGGGGCCTGGACGAGCAGTACTTC; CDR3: CASSTGTGGLDEQYF
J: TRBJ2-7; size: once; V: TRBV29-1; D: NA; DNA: TGCAGCGTGGATGGACAGAGAAGCTCCTACGAGCAGTACTTC; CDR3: CSVDGQRSSYEQYF
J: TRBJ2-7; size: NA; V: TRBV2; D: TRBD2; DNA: TGTGCCAGCAGTGAGCGGGAGGGAACCTACGAGCAGTACTTC; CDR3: CASSEREGTYEQYF
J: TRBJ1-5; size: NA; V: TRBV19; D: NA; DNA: TGTGCCAGTAGACAGGAGCATAGCAATCAGCCCCAGCATTTT; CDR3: CASRQEHSNQPQHF
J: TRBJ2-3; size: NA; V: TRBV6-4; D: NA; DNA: TGTGCCAGCAGTCCTGACAGGACAGATACGCAGTATTTT; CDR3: CASSPDRTDTQYF
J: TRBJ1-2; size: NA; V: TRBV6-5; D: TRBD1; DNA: TGTGCCAGCAGAGTACAGGGGGCGAGGGGCTACACCTTC; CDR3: CASRVQGARGYTF
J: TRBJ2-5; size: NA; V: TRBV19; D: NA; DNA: TGTGCCAGTAGTACTAGTCAGTGGGAGACCCAGTACTTC; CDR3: CASSTSQWETQYF
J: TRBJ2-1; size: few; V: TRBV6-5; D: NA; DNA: TGTGCCAGCACAGGGTGGCAGGGCGATGGTGAGCAGTTCTTC; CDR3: CASTGWQGDGEQFF
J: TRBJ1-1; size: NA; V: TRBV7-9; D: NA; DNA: TGTGCCAGCAGCTTAGCCGGTAGCAACACTGAAGCTTTCTTT; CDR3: CASSLAGSNTEAFF
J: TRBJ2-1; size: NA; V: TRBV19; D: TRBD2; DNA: TGTGCCAGTAGTATAGGAGGGGAGAAAGCGGGACGAATTTCTTTCTATGAGCAGTTCTTC; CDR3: CASSIGGEKAGRISFYEQFF
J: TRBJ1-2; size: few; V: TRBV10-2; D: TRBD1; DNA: TGCGCCAGCACTGAATTTCTAGGGGGCTCGGGGTTAAACTATGGCTACACCTTC; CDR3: CASTEFLGGSGLNYGYTF
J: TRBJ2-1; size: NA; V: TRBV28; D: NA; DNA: TGTGCCAGCAACCCTTCTAAAGTAACCTACAATGAGCAGTTCTTC; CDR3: CASNPSKVTYNEQFF
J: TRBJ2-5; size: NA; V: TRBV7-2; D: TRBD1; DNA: TGTGCCAGCAGCACCGTGGGACAGGGGGCAGGAGAGACCCAGTACTTC; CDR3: CASSTVGQGAGETQYF
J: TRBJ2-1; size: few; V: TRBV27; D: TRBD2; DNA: TGTGCCAGCAGACCATGGGGCCCGAGCGGGGCGAGCTCCTACAATGAGCAGTTCTTC; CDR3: CASRPWGPSGASSYNEQFF
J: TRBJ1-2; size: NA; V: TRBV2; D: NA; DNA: TGTGCCACGCGGGGAGTCTCCTATGGCTACACCTTC; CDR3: CATRGVSYGYTF
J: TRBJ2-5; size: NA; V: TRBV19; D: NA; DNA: TGTGCCAGTAGTGCTGAGGCTAGGGAGACCCAGTACTTC; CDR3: CASSAEARETQYF
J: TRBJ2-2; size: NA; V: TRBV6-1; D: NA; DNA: TGTGCCAGCAGTGAACTTGACAGGAAAGACACCGGGGAGCTGTTTTTT; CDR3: CASSELDRKDTGELFF
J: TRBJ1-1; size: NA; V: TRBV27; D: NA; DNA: TGTGCCAGCAGTTTATTGATGACAAACACTGAAGCTTTCTTT; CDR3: CASSLLMTNTEAFF
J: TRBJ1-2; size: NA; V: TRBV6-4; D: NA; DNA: TGTGCCAGCAGTTCGGGGCGGGGCTATGGCTACACCTTC; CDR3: CASSSGRGYGYTF
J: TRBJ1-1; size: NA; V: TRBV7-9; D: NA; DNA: TGTGCCAGCAGCTTATCAGTGAACACTGAAGCTTTCTTT; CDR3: CASSLSVNTEAFF
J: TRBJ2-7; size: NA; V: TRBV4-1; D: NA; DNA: TGCGCCAGCAGCCGGCAGGGTAGCTCCTACGAGCAGTACTTC; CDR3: CASSRQGSSYEQYF
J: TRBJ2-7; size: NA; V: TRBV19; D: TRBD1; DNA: TGTGCCAGTAAGGACAGGGTTACTACGATGGAGTACTTC; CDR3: CASKDRVTTMEYF
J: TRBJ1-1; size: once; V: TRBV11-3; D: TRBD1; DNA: TGTGCCAGCAGCAAAGGGACAGTGAACACTGAAGCTTTCTTT; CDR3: CASSKGTVNTEAFF
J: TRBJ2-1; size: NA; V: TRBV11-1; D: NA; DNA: TGTGCCAGCAGTCTTATGCGTCTGACCCAGCGAGATGAGCAGTTCTTC; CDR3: CASSLMRLTQRDEQFF
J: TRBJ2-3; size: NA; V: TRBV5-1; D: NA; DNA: TGCGCCAGCAGCCCTGGACTCGATACGCAGTATTTT; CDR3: CASSPGLDTQYF
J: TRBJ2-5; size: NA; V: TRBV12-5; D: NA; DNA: TGTGCTAGTGGACTCCCCAGCAGGGCGACCCAGTACTTC; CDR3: CASGLPSRATQYF
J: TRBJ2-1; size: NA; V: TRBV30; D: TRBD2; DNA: TGTGCCTGGAGTGTCCTAGGCGGGAGTCCCTACAATGAGCAGTTCTTC; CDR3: CAWSVLGGSPYNEQFF
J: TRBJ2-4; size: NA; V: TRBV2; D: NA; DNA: TGTGCCAGCAGTGACTGGCAGGGACTAGCCAAAAACATTCAGTACTTC; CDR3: CASSDWQGLAKNIQYF
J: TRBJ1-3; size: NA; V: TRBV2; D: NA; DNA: TGTGCCAGCTCACAGGGACCCTCTGGAAACACCATATATTTT; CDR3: CASSQGPSGNTIYF
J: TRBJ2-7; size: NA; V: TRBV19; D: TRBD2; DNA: TGTGCCAGTAGTATGCCTTCGGGGGGCGAGCAGTACTTC; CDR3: CASSMPSGGEQYF
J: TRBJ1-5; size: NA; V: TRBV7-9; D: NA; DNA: TGTGCCAGCAGCTTAGATGGGGCGTCGAGGCCCCAGCATTTT; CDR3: CASSLDGASRPQHF
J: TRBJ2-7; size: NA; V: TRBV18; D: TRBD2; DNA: TGTGCCAGCTCACTTCTAGCGGGAGTCGAGCAGTACTTC; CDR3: CASSLLAGVEQYF
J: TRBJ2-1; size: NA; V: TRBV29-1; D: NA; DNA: TGCAGCGTTGTATCAGGGAATTTCGTTGAGCAGTTCTTC; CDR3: CSVVSGNFVEQFF
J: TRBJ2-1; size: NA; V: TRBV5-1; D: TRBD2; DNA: TGCGCCAGCAGCTTCGGGGGACTAGCGACTTACAATGAGCAGTTCTTC; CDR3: CASSFGGLATYNEQFF
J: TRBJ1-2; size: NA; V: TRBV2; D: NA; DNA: TGTGCCAGCACCCCTTATATCTATGGCTACACCTTC; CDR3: CASTPYIYGYTF
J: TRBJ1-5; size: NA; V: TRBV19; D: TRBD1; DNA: TGTGCCAGTAGCTCTGCAGGGGGCAGCAATCAGCCCCAGCATTTT; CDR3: CASSSAGGSNQPQHF
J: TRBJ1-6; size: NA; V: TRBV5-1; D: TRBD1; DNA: TGCGCCAGCAGCCCTGAGACAGGGGGTGGTTCACCCCTCCACTTT; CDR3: CASSPETGGGSPLHF
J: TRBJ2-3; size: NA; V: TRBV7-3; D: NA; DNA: TGTGCCAGCAGCTGGTTTCAGGGCAACACAGATACGCAGTATTTT; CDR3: CASSWFQGNTDTQYF
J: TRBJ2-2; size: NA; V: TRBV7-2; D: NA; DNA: TGTGCCAGCAGCTTAGAGAGCACCGGGGAGCTGTTTTTT; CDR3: CASSLESTGELFF
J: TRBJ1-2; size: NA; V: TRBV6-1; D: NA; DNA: TGTGCCAGCAGTGAGGGGGGGTATGGCTACACCTTC; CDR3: CASSEGGYGYTF
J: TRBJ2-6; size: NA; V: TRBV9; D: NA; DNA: TGTGCCAGCAGCGTCTTCCCGGGGGGCGACTCTGGGGCCAACGTCCTGACTTTC; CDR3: CASSVFPGGDSGANVLTF
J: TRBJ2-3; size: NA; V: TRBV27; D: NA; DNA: TGTGCCACGGACAGAGCCCCAGATACGCAGTATTTT; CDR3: CATDRAPDTQYF